This T cell receptor (beta chain) stems from a study of T cell changes during pregnancy in multiple sclerosis (dated by TCRdb to about 2019). Concerning the study at large: The study looked at changes in the T cell repertoire across pregnancy in women with multiple sclerosis.

With regard to this clone: The target of this receptor is not known. It has no much larger one-base neighbor in the sample; base qualities were not kept.

Based on the germline V gene (reference sequence), the CDR1 and CDR2 sequences are MNHEY and SMNVEV. A distance of 6 bases separates the germline ends of V and J, which lose 2 bases and 0 bases respectively. The CDR3 runs 14 amino acids, cysteine and phenylalanine included. Just the 42-base CDR3 DNA is kept, in frame starting at base 1. The library was produced with the immunoSEQ multiplex PCR assay. The immuneACCESS repertoire file appears here via TCRdb, limited to in-frame rearrangements. These files lack a portion of the clones; in checked studies, under half of the deficit traces to unresolved V genes, and the cause of the others is not known. Within this sample are some 39,000 clones, with approximately 92% of them counted one time only. 1.2% of the sample is taken by the ten largest.

The chain is assembled from TRBV27 and TRBJ2-3; the D gene cannot be named for sure. Sequencing used PBMCs (not recorded whether the cells were cultured). The source is a female donor with multiple sclerosis, enrolled in a pregnancy study. CDR3 loop: CASSLRASTDTQYF. The DNA is as follows: TGTGCCAGCAGTTTAAGAGCGAGCACAGATACGCAGTATTTT.